This TCR beta chain was obtained from a study of cytomegalovirus exposure and HLA in healthy donors. Germline assignment: CDR1 MNHEY and CDR2 SMNVEV (reference sequence). This CDR3 region has 17 residues. Trimming shortened V by 4 bases and J by 3 bases, and 20 bases separated the two germline ends. Whole-study findings and limits: In a later analysis, TCR association rates varied by HLA locus: DRB1 most, HLA-C fewest. It was reported that TCR beta sequences correctly inferred the HLA-A and HLA-B alleles for most subjects.

Details on this clone: Its specificity is unknown.

In the PCR, 60 Vbeta and 13 Jbeta primers were used. Profiled with immunoSEQ multiplex PCR; TCRdb holds only in-frame clones, not every one. The sample contains 90,000 to 130,000 clones, approximately 80% of which appear only once. The sequenced sample was PBMCs. The V call is TRBV27, the J call TRBJ2-3, with D maybe TRBD1 (5 bases). This TCR was recovered from a woman in her twenties or thirties in good health and CMV-seronegative. CDR3 nucleotides: TGTGCCAGCAGTTCCTTGGGATACAGGAAGGCAACAGATACGCAGTATTTT. Its translation is CASSSLGYRKATDTQYF.